The T cell receptor beta chain under discussion was sequenced for a study of T cells of healthy individuals. Losses at the gene ends were 8 bases for V and 7 bases for J; bases not matched to a gene: 13. The CDR3 consists of 14 residues. The germline CDR1 and CDR2 sequences are MNHEY and SVGAGI. TCRdb reprocessed the 5' RACE reads via MiXCR and lists one record per CDR3 protein. The table records 41,000 or so distinct CDR3 sequences, about 4.2% of them present only once. The chain joins TRBV6-5 to TRBJ2-7; the match to TRBD2 covers 8 bases. The TCR originated in a human donor in good health. The chain's CDR3 is CASWRTGRAREQYF. The DNA of the CDR3 is TGTGCCAGCTGGCGGACCGGGAGGGCCCGGGAGCAGTACTTC.